This T cell receptor beta chain was found in a study of blood T cells in healthy people across ages. The second PCR ran about 6 to 11 cycles with a sample-barcoded 5' primer and J-beta primers. All cDNA molecules were each tagged by a template-switch adaptor with 12 random nucleotides. TCRdb re-called the 5' RACE reads with MiXCR, one entry per CDR3 protein. This sample has almost 800,000 distinct CDR3 sequences, with roughly 60% found just once. CDR3 length: 14 amino acids. Germline CDR1 reads LGHDT; CDR2 reads YNNKEL (reference sequence). The J segment lost 2 bases and the V segment lost 5 bases, leaving 4 bases of the junction unmatched.

The sequencing input was blood. V and J are TRBV3-1 and TRBJ2-7, with 9 positions matching TRBD2. The TCR comes from a man younger than 40 in good health. The chain's CDR3 is CASSDIAGAYEQYF. Here the CDR3 DNA reads TGTGCCAGCAGCGACATAGCGGGAGCCTACGAGCAGTACTTC.